The source of this T cell receptor (beta chain) is a study of OX40 agonist ivuxolimab in advanced cancers. Across the study: As their treatment, patients were administered ivuxolimab, an agonistic anti-OX40 (CD134) antibody.

On this clone itself: Antigen unknown.

Germline values: CDR1 LNHNV, CDR2 YYDKDF (reference sequence). The CDR3 length is 13 residues. Trimming left V 0 bases short and J 2 bases short, with 3 bases between. The cohort excluded patients with autoimmune disease history or systemic immunosuppression. The study's findings and limits: The antigens recognized by the expanded peripheral T cells, that is their antigen specificity, were not determined. Both blood CD4+ and CD8+ T cells showed clonal growth by week 6 at 0.1 to 3.0 mg/kg.

Some clones are missing from TCRdb's copy, which holds only in-frame ones; the method was immunoSEQ multiplex PCR. The table includes tens of thousands of clones, approximately 86% detected once. The specimen comprised CD4+ or CD8+ T cells sorted from blood, sampled in a trial of the OX40 agonist ivuxolimab. The chain couples TRBV15 to TRBJ2-3; no reliable D call. This clonotype originated in an adult with an advanced solid tumor such as melanoma, head and neck, liver or kidney cancer. The CDR3 DNA reads as TGTGCCACCAGCAGAGACCTCACAGATACGCAGTATTTT. Protein: CATSRDLTDTQYF.